The sequence of this T cell receptor (beta chain) was determined in a study of T cell responses to AZD1222 COVID-19 vaccine (dated by TCRdb to 2020 to 2023). Notes on the research overall: A total of 230 to 250 trial participants underwent TCR sequencing, of whom 207 had received two doses of AZD1222 and some 25 had received two doses of the MenACWY control vaccine. Trial participants were enrolled into age subgroups of 18-55, 56-69 and 70-plus years, which contained 148, 28 and 57 TCR-sequenced participants, respectively. The paper as a whole reports these results and caveats: After two AZD1222 doses, both the breadth and the depth of spike-specific TCRs were significantly higher than at day 0 and than in MenACWY recipients. The vaccine-associated CD4 TCRs covered the entire spike protein, and the dominant responses fell in regions 160-218 and 743-854. No day 14 peak-response samples were available, so repertoires were characterized only after the peak T cell response. Most participants were white British and females outnumbered males, and the authors suggested that clonal diversity may have been underestimated. Conclusions about previously exposed vaccinees were limited because only a handful of AZD1222 recipients were SARS-CoV-2 seropositive at baseline. Reportedly, almost half of the unique spike-specific TCRs recognized epitopes lying outside the regions that are mutated in the B.1.351 and B.1.1.7 variants. The 56-69-year group was small, and its depth increase did not reach significance, likely because of low power.

The intended sense of this specimen's time point label: about 28 days (+/-7) after the second vaccine dose. This specimen's treatment or condition label, interpreted: meningococcal conjugate vaccine given as trial control. Samples from vaccinated people were obtained from the UK trials COV001 and COV002, which included a single-blind randomized controlled phase 2/3 trial of AZD1222 (ChAdOx1 nCoV-19) in healthy adults. Trial participant PBMC samples were collected at day 0 and day 28 after the second dose for TCRbeta chain sequencing. The CDR3 regions of human TCRbeta chains were subjected to immunosequencing. As for the original processing: TCRs in the repertoires were compared against a reference library of SARS-CoV-2-specific TCRs that had been generated with the MIRA antigen-specificity platform. Breadth was defined as the fraction of unique TCRs that were SARS-CoV-2-associated. Depth was defined as the fraction of total T cells that were SARS-CoV-2-associated. Each spike-specific TCR was assigned to its reactive spike region and to a CD4 or CD8 class using the MIRA data. Log10-transformed breadth and depth values were compared by one-way ANOVA with Sidak's multiple comparisons tests. Here the immuneACCESS table is served through TCRdb, limited to in-frame sequences with V and J called. Missing clones are a known gap in these copies; in checked studies unresolved V genes cover under half, and the rest lacks a known reason. V and J calls and clone size are as listed in that table; D and trimming were resolved from the DNA. Recorded for this sample are about 140,000 clones; about 90% of them occurred a single time. The top ten constitute around 8% of the sample.

Regarding this clone: The clone's antigen remains unknown. The input lacks base qualities; no much larger clone sits a single base away.

Between the V and J ends, shortened by 1 base and 4 bases respectively, the junction contains 8 bases. The germline V gene (reference sequence) specifies GTSNPN as CDR1 and SVGIG as CDR2. Measured from the cysteine to the phenylalanine, the CDR3 is 13 residues long. Only the CDR3 DNA is retained, 39 bases long and in frame from the first base. The chain was built from TRBV30 and TRBJ2-1; possibly the D gene is TRBD2, per 6 matching bases. The TCR comes from an adult who received the MenACWY meningococcal vaccine as a control. The sequencing used peripheral blood, collected 28 days after the second dose of the MenACWY control vaccine. The CDR3 region reads CAWSGGVYNEQFF. Read as DNA, the sequence is TGTGCCTGGAGTGGCGGGGTGTACAATGAGCAGTTCTTC.